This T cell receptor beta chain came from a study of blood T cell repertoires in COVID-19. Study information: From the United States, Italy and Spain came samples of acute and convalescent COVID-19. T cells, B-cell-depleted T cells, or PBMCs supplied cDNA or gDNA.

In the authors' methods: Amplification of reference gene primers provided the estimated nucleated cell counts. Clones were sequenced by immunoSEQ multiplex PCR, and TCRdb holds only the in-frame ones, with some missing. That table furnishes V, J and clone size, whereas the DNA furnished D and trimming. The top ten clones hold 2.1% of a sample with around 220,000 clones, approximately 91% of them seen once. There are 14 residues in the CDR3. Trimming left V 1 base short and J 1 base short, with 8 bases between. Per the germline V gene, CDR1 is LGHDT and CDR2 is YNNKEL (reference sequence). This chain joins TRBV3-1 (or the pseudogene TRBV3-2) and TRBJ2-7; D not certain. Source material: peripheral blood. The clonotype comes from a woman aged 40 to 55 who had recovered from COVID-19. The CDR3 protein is CASSQGERSYEQYF. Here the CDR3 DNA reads TGTGCCAGCAGCCAAGGCGAGCGTTCCTACGAGCAGTACTTC.